The present T cell receptor beta chain was sequenced within a study of cytomegalovirus exposure and HLA in healthy donors. On the study more broadly: Genotyping of more than 300 donors showed that roughly 83% belonged to the Caucasian-associated ancestry cluster. Study-level points and caveats: Looking again later, the authors saw that most CMV-associated TCR beta chains seemed HLA-restricted.

Comment on this clone: The antigen is unknown.

V lost 1 base, J lost 10 bases, and 11 bases lay in between. The germline gives CDR1 SGHDN, CDR2 FVKESK. This CDR3 has 13 amino acids. Both 60 Vbeta primers and 13 Jbeta primers went into the PCR. The method was immunoSEQ multiplex PCR; TCRdb's version includes in-frame clones alone and lacks a portion of them. The data contain some 150,000 clones, roughly 80% of them singletons. This TCR was recovered from a human donor in good health. The sequenced material came from PBMCs. The V and J genes are TRBV14 and TRBJ2-1, with D perhaps matching TRBD1 (5 bases). The CDR3 protein is CASSQGRGSEQFF. The DNA of the CDR3 is TGTGCCAGCAGCCAAGGTAGGGGCAGCGAGCAGTTCTTC. Supplemented by reference TRBV14 and TRBJ2-1, the full variable domain reads EAGVTQFPSHSVIEKGQTVTLRCDPISGHDNLYWYRRVMGKEIKFLLHFVKESKQDESGMPNNRFLAERTGGTYSTLKVQPAELEDSGVYFCASSQGRGSEQFFGPGTRLTVL.